A single sample is the source of the 24 T cell receptor beta chains below, sequenced in a study of blood T cell repertoires in COVID-19 (dated by TCRdb to the early 2020s). The library was generated by the immunoSEQ multiplex PCR assay. TCRdb mirrors the immuneACCESS table, restricted to in-frame sequences. Some clones are absent from its copies; in checked studies, under half trace to an unresolved V gene, and the reason for the others is unknown. Recorded for this sample are tens of thousands of clones; 60% to 85% of them occurred a single time. The ten largest clones add up to about 29% of the sample. The source material was peripheral blood. These TCRs come from a human donor in a cohort sampled during active COVID-19.

This rearrangement joins TRBV5-1 to TRBJ1-5; D unresolved. The CDR3 spans 14 residues. CDR1 and CDR2 from the germline V gene are SGHRS and YFSETQ. The ends were cut back, 4 bases at V and 7 bases at J, with 15 bases in the middle. CDR3 protein: CASSEGGAGQPQHF. For the CDR3, the DNA is TGCGCCAGCAGCGAAGGAGGCGCGGGGCAGCCCCAGCATTTT.

The rearrangement uses TRBV6-6 and TRBJ2-7, with a weak D call TRBD2 (6 bases). Trimming took 2 bases from V and 4 from J, leaving 15 bases between them. Germline CDR1 is MNHNY and CDR2 is SVGAGI (reference sequence). The CDR3 has 15 amino acids. The CDR3 DNA is TGTGCCAGCAGTTACAAGACTGGTGGGGGGTACGAGCAGTACTTC. Translation: CASSYKTGGGYEQYF.

This chain joins TRBV29-1 and TRBJ1-1; D unclear. The CDR3 is made up of 12 amino acids. Germline CDR1 SQVTM, CDR2 ANQGSEA. V was trimmed by 7 bases and J by 5 bases, leaving 14 bases between them. DNA of the CDR3: TGCAGCGCCGGGGTCCAGAAGACTGAAGCTTTCTTT. This sequence encodes CSAGVQKTEAFF. The whole variable domain, filled in from reference TRBV29-1 and TRBJ1-1, reads SAVISQKPSRDICQRGTSLTIQCQVDSQVTMMFWYRQQPGQSLTLIATANQGSEATYESGFVIDKFPISRPNLTFSTLTVSNMSPEDSSIYLCSAGVQKTEAFFGQGTRLTVV.

V gene TRBV10-1 combines with J gene TRBJ2-3; 7 bases are a match to TRBD2. Germline V gives CDR1 WNHNN, CDR2 SYGVQD (reference sequence). V was pared by 6 bases and J by 0 bases, with 21 bases of the junction left unmatched. The CDR3 spans 20 residues. CDR3 sequence (DNA): TGCGCCAGCAGAATTCGCCCCGCCCTGGGGGGGGTATTGAGCACAGATACGCAGTATTTT. The encoded protein is CASRIRPALGGVLSTDTQYF.

This chain links TRBV12-2 with TRBJ2-1; the table's D call of TRBD2 was not tested on the DNA. TRBV12-2 is termed a pseudogene. This CDR3 spans 19 amino acids. The CDR3 sequence is CASRLAGQANILPYNEQFF. DNA for the CDR3: TGTGCAAGTCGCTTGGCGGGCCAGGCAAACATCTTACCCTACAATGAGCAGTTCTTC.

The rearrangement uses TRBV7-3 and TRBJ2-7, with TRBD2 as a possible D gene (6 bases). V lost 3 bases to trimming and J lost 3 bases, with 15 bases between them. There are 15 residues in the CDR3. CDR1 and CDR2 from the germline V gene are SGHTA and FQGTGA. CDR3 amino acids: CASSFGGGQIYEQYF. CDR3 in DNA: TGTGCCAGCAGCTTCGGGGGAGGCCAGATCTACGAGCAGTACTTC.

The chain joins TRBV11-2 to TRBJ1-4, with D hard to call. Germline V CDR1 and CDR2: SGHAT, FQNNGV. The V end was cut by 8 bases, the J end by 7 bases, with 20 bases between. The CDR3 extends over 15 amino acids. CDR3 loop: CASSQNSPPSEKLFF. CDR3 nucleotide sequence: TGTGCCAGCTCCCAAAACAGCCCGCCCTCTGAAAAACTGTTTTTT.

The chain carries TRBV28 and TRBJ2-4, with 9 bases that match TRBD1. Germline CDR1 and CDR2: MDHEN and SYDVKM. The V gene end was trimmed by 2 bases and the J gene end by 0 bases; junction bases not matched to a gene: 8. CDR3 length: 18 residues. The DNA for the CDR3 is TGTGCCAGCAGTTTACTGCCGGGACAGGGAATAGCCAAAAACATTCAGTACTTC. It yields the protein CASSLLPGQGIAKNIQYF.

The V call is TRBV4-1, the J call TRBJ2-1, with a weak D call TRBD2 (6 bases). Germline V gene sequence: CDR1 MGHRA, CDR2 YSYEKL. There are 17 residues in the CDR3. Between the trimmed V and J ends, which lost 0 bases and 3 bases, there was a span of 15 bases. This chain's CDR3 is CASSQDQRTTSYNEQFF. In DNA form, the CDR3 reads TGCGCCAGCAGCCAAGATCAAAGGACTACCAGCTACAATGAGCAGTTCTTC.

Only a few counts were recorded for this clone. This sequence joins TRBV9 and TRBJ1-2; 8 bases line up with TRBD1. Germline lookup yields CDR1 SGDLS and CDR2 YYNGEE. This CDR3 contains 14 residues. The J segment lost 5 bases and the V segment lost 2 bases, leaving 5 bases of the junction unmatched. The DNA for the CDR3 is TGTGCCAGCAGCGTTGACAGGGGTCATTATGGCTACACCTTC. As protein: CASSVDRGHYGYTF.

This chain uses TRBV11-3 with TRBJ1-1; 8 positions agree with TRBD1. Germline V lookup: CDR1 SGHNT, CDR2 YENEEA. Trimming removed 2 bases from V and 8 bases from J; junction bases left unmatched: 4. This CDR3 comprises 13 residues. CDR3 protein: CASSLTTGGEAFF. Here the CDR3 DNA reads TGTGCCAGCAGCTTAACCACAGGGGGGGAAGCTTTCTTT.

The gene calls are TRBV6-5 and TRBJ2-1; 9 bases fit TRBD2. CDR1 and CDR2 from the germline V gene are MNHEY and SVGAGI. V trimming: 6 bases; J trimming: 7 bases; junction bases outside the gene matches: 7. The CDR3 totals 14 residues. CDR3 DNA sequence: TGTGCCAGCAGGCGGGAGGGCCTATCAAATGAGCAGTTCTTC. Translating gives CASRREGLSNEQFF.

The V call is TRBV6-6, the J call TRBJ1-5; tentative D call: TRBD1 (6 bases). Germline CDR1 MNHNY, CDR2 SVGAGI (reference sequence). The CDR3 loop spans 16 amino acids. Trimming took 0 bases from V and 2 from J, leaving 11 bases between them. The CDR3 sequence is CASSYSRRGGNQPQHF. In DNA form, the CDR3 reads TGTGCCAGCAGTTACTCCCGCAGGGGTGGCAATCAGCCCCAGCATTTT.

This clone was seen a single time. This chain connects TRBV5-1 to TRBJ2-3, with D possibly TRBD2 on 6 matching bases. The CDR3 spans 17 residues. V was pared by 4 bases and J by 1 base, with 19 bases between. Germline V lookup: CDR1 SGHRS, CDR2 YFSETQ. CDR3 nucleotides: TGCGCCAGCAGCCCCTATCTTGGAGGGATGGGCACAGATACGCAGTATTTT. It yields the protein CASSPYLGGMGTDTQYF.

CDR3: CASSLEEETQYF. The DNA of the CDR3 is TGCGCCAGCAGCTTGGAAGAGGAGACCCAGTACTTC. This chain uses TRBV5-1 with TRBJ2-5; D is ambiguous. Trimming removed 0 bases from V and 5 bases from J, with 5 bases in between. The germline CDR1 and CDR2 sequences are SGHRS and YFSETQ. The CDR3 contains 12 residues.

The CDR3 bases are TGTGCCAGCAGCGACCGGGACAGGGCATACGAGCAGTACTTC. It translates to CASSDRDRAYEQYF. This sequence joins TRBV5-4 and TRBJ2-7; 9 bases are shared with TRBD1. Unmatched junction bases numbered 6, after V lost 4 bases and J lost 4 bases. Germline V CDR1 and CDR2: SGHNT, YYREEE (reference sequence). This CDR3 region has 14 residues.

The gene calls are TRBV3-1 (or the pseudogene TRBV3-2) and TRBJ2-1, with 10 bases lining up with TRBD2. This CDR3 region has 16 residues. V shed 1 base and J 3 bases; nucleotides not matched to a gene: 3. The germline CDR1 and CDR2 sequences are LGHDT and YNNKEL (reference sequence). The CDR3 spells CASSQGLAGVYNEQFF. CDR3 coding DNA: TGTGCCAGCAGCCAAGGGCTAGCGGGAGTCTACAATGAGCAGTTCTTC.

CDR3 bases: TGTGCCAGCAGTGAAGGGGGCCCCTACGAGCAGTACTTC. This gives the protein CASSEGGPYEQYF. This chain links TRBV6-1 with TRBJ2-7; the D gene is possibly TRBD1 (5 bases). This CDR3 is built from 13 residues. The V and J ends lost 1 base and 2 bases respectively, with 6 bases between them. Germline CDR1 is MNHNS and CDR2 is SASEGT.

The rearrangement joins TRBV12-2 to TRBJ1-1. TRBV12-2 is an annotated pseudogene. The CDR3 contains 12 residues. CDR3 sequence: CASRLSNTEAFF. The CDR3, as DNA: TGTGCAAGTCGCTTGTCTAACACTGAAGCTTTCTTT.

This clone appeared many times. The chain employs TRBV10-3 and TRBJ2-1; D might be TRBD2 (6 bases). From germline, CDR1 is ENHRY and CDR2 SYGVKD. The germline V and J ends were trimmed by 8 bases and 6 bases, with 20 bases remaining between them. The CDR3 extends over 15 amino acids. CDR3 bases: TGTGCCATCCGACCCCGGGACTCCCGCCCCAATGAGCAGTTCTTC. This gives the protein CAIRPRDSRPNEQFF.

The chain couples TRBV12-3 or TRBV12-4 to TRBJ2-3; D is unclear. The CDR3 covers 12 residues. V gave up 4 bases and J gave up 4 bases, with 6 bases separating them. The CDR3 DNA reads as TGTGCCAGCAGTTCCCGGGCAGATACGCAGTATTTT. It encodes CASSSRADTQYF.

This sequence joins TRBV7-3 and TRBJ2-7; maybe TRBD2 (6 bases). The CDR3 spans 13 residues. The germline V gene has CDR1 SGHTA and CDR2 FQGTGA. V was shortened by 5 bases and J by 6 bases, with 14 bases between the two germline ends. This CDR3 reads CASSRAGSGEQYF. The CDR3 nucleotides read TGTGCCAGCAGCCGGGCCGGGAGTGGCGAGCAGTACTTC. Complete variable domain (other parts from reference TRBV7-3 and TRBJ2-7): GAGVSQTPSNKVTEKGKYVELRCDPISGHTALYWYRQSLGQGPEFLIYFQGTGAADDSGLPNDRFFAVRPEGSVSTLKIQRTERGDSAVYLCASSRAGSGEQYFGPGTRLTVT.

CDR3 in amino acids: CASTAGTYNSPLHF. The CDR3 nucleotides are TGTGCCAGCACAGCCGGGACATATAATTCACCCCTCCACTTT. V is TRBV2 and J is TRBJ1-6, with D possibly being TRBD1 (6 bases). The CDR3 is 14 residues long. The germline V and J ends were trimmed by 7 bases and 4 bases, with 11 bases remaining between them. The germline V gene encodes CDR1 SNHLY and CDR2 FYNNEI.

The chain recombines TRBV6-6 with TRBJ1-3; TRBD1 might be the D (5 bases). Germline CDR1 and CDR2: MNHNY and SVGAGI (reference sequence). Trimming took off 10 bases at V and 2 bases at J, with 12 bases between the two ends. CDR3 length: 13 amino acids. CDR3 amino acids: CATTGETGNTIYF. CDR3 coding DNA: TGTGCCACCACAGGAGAAACTGGAAACACCATATATTTT.